The entry that follows covers one TCR beta chain sequence. The sample comes from a study of blood T cells in healthy people across ages. Trimming left V 1 base short and J 15 bases short, with 13 bases between. CDR3 size: 12 residues. The V gene's germline CDR1 is SEHNR and CDR2 FQNEAQ (reference sequence). For the second PCR, which ran for 7 to 11 cycles, a sample-barcoded 5' primer and a J-beta primer mix were used. Via MiXCR, TCRdb re-called the 5' RACE reads, giving one row per CDR3 protein. Altogether about 1.8 million distinct CDR3 sequences are present, approximately 50% being singletons, with the ten largest covering roughly 2%.

This clonotype originated in a woman between 40 and 50 years old in good health. The sample consisted of blood. V is TRBV7-9 and J is TRBJ2-1, with D possibly matching TRBD2 (6 bases). The CDR3 region has the DNA TGTGCCAGCAGCTTAGTGGGAGGACCTCGGTTCTTC. It is translated as CASSLVGGPRFF.